One and the same sample provided the 20 T cell receptor beta chains below, sequenced in a study of beta chain features in type 1 diabetes. As every portion of the isolated RNA was reverse transcribed, the sequencing read expressed TCRB transcripts. TCRdb's table, derived via immunoSEQ multiplex PCR, lists solely in-frame clones and lacks some. The sample holds 200,000 to 300,000 clones, less than 15% seen once. The sample taken for sequencing was naive CD4+ T cells from blood. All receptors come from a woman between 35 and 50 years old in good health.

This clone turned up a few times. This chain links TRBV11-2 with TRBJ2-7, with 10 bases identical to TRBD1. Germline assignment: CDR1 SGHAT and CDR2 FQNNGV. Losses at the gene ends were 6 bases for V and 5 bases for J; bases not matched to a gene: 10. The CDR3 has 15 residues. In DNA form, the CDR3 reads TGTGCCAGCAGGACCCCGGGACAGGGGTACCACGAGCAGTACTTC. It translates to CASRTPGQGYHEQYF.

The chain joins TRBV5-4 to TRBJ1-6, with unresolved D. V lost 4 bases, J lost 14 bases, and 10 bases lay in between. Germline assignment: CDR1 SGHNT and CDR2 YYREEE (reference sequence). The CDR3 is made up of 11 amino acids. CDR3 bases: TGTGCCAGCAGCGGCGGACTAGCCCTCCACTTT. Its translation: CASSGGLALHF.

This clone was picked up a small number of times. The V gene is TRBV7-2, the J gene TRBJ2-1; D remains ambiguous. V was clipped by 0 bases and J by 8 bases, with 8 bases between them. The CDR3 totals 13 residues. Germline assignment: CDR1 SGHTA and CDR2 FQGNSA. The CDR3 bases are TGTGCCAGCAGCTTAGCTCTGAGCGATGAGCAGTTCTTC. Translated, it gives CASSLALSDEQFF.

In its sample, this clone was seen a few times. This rearrangement joins TRBV7-2 to TRBJ1-6; D gene uncertain. Trimming left V 4 bases short and J 5 bases short, with 12 bases between. CDR1 is SGHTA and CDR2 is FQGNSA in the germline V gene. CDR3 length equals 15 residues. Here the CDR3 reads CASSYVLGDNSPLHF. DNA of the CDR3: TGTGCCAGCAGCTACGTGCTGGGAGATAATTCACCCCTCCACTTT.

This clone was seen only a few times. The chain employs TRBV7-2 and TRBJ2-3; TRBD1 matches at 7 bases. Germline trimming cut 5 bases from V and 2 bases from J; bases unmatched to any gene: 4. The CDR3 is 14 amino acids. CDR1 and CDR2 (germline): SGHTA, FQGNSA. CDR3 region: CASSVDRATDTQYF. The CDR3 DNA sequence: TGTGCCAGCAGCGTAGACAGGGCCACAGATACGCAGTATTTT.

The chain has TRBV6-5 and TRBJ2-1, with D perhaps TRBD2 (7 bases). In germline, CDR1 is MNHEY, CDR2 SVGAGI. This CDR3 spans 14 amino acids. Between the trimmed V and J ends, which lost 2 bases and 5 bases, there was a span of 10 bases. As DNA, the CDR3 is TGTGCCAGCAGTTACGACGGGGGGCACAATGAGCAGTTCTTC. Translation: CASSYDGGHNEQFF.

This clone appeared a few times. V is TRBV5-4 and J is TRBJ2-1; 11 positions agree with TRBD2. Germline V gene data show CDR1 as SGHNT and CDR2 as YYREEE (reference sequence). J was trimmed by 8 bases and V by 0 bases; bases with no gene match: 4. This CDR3 is built from 15 residues. The CDR3: CASSLGLAGRDEQFF. For the CDR3, the DNA is TGTGCCAGCAGCTTGGGACTAGCGGGAAGGGATGAGCAGTTCTTC.

The chain couples TRBV2 to TRBJ1-2; 7 bases fit TRBD1. From germline, CDR1 is SNHLY and CDR2 FYNNEI. V was pared by 5 bases and J by 0 bases, with 6 bases of the junction left unmatched. The CDR3 loop spans 15 amino acids. The CDR3 loop reads CASSSDRRTNYGYTF. Here the CDR3 DNA reads TGTGCCAGCAGTTCGGACAGGCGAACTAACTATGGCTACACCTTC.

CDR3 amino acids: CASSLAGGGTYEQYF. The CDR3 nucleotides are TGCGCCAGCAGCTTGGCCGGGGGTGGCACCTACGAGCAGTACTTC. The chain has TRBV5-1 and TRBJ2-7; a possible D gene is TRBD2 (6 bases). V was shortened by 0 bases and J by 2 bases, with 12 bases between the two germline ends. Germline loops: CDR1 SGHRS, CDR2 YFSETQ. The CDR3 has 15 residues. Filled out from reference TRBV5-1 and TRBJ2-7, the complete variable domain reads KAGVTQTPRYLIKTRGQQVTLSCSPISGHRSVSWYQQTPGQGLQFLFEYFSETQRNKGNFPGRFSGRQFSNSRSEMNVSTLELGDSALYLCASSLAGGGTYEQYFGPGTRLTVT.

This clone showed up just a few times. The V gene is TRBV27, the J gene TRBJ1-3; a possible D gene is TRBD1 (5 bases). The germline V and J ends were trimmed by 0 bases and 2 bases, with 11 bases remaining between them. CDR3 length: 16 amino acids. Germline CDR1 and CDR2: MNHEY and SMNVEV (reference sequence). The CDR3 region has the DNA TGTGCCAGCAGTTTATCGTCAGGGTGGGCTGGAAACACCATATATTTT. Translation: CASSLSSGWAGNTIYF.

The chain couples TRBV9 to TRBJ2-7; no clear D. V gave up 4 bases and J gave up 0 bases, with 14 bases separating them. The CDR3 is 15 residues long. The V gene's germline CDR1 is SGDLS and CDR2 YYNGEE. The CDR3 region has the DNA TGTGCCAGCAGCCCGGGTAGGCCTAGCTCCTACGAGCAGTACTTC. It translates to CASSPGRPSSYEQYF.

This clone was recorded a few times. The V call is TRBV12-5, the J call TRBJ2-3, with TRBD2 identical over 8 bases. With V trimmed by 7 bases and J by 0 bases, 9 bases remained unmatched. Per germline, CDR1 LGHNT and CDR2 FRNRAP. The CDR3 has 16 residues. CDR3 bases: TGTGCTAGTGCCGCCAGACTAGCGTCTAGCACAGATACGCAGTATTTT. Residues: CASAARLASSTDTQYF.

This chain joins TRBV25-1 and TRBJ2-3, with D possibly being TRBD2 (5 bases). Germline values: CDR1 MGHDK, CDR2 SYGVNS. This CDR3 contains 14 residues. Trimming took 8 bases from V and 2 from J, leaving 14 bases between them. CDR3 amino acids: CASSGAGPTDTQYF. As DNA, the CDR3 is TGTGCCAGCTCGGGCGCGGGTCCCACAGATACGCAGTATTTT.

This clone was found a few times. This sequence joins TRBV18 and TRBJ2-5, with D possibly TRBD1 on 6 matching bases. The germline V and J ends were trimmed by 3 bases and 4 bases, with 15 bases remaining between them. CDR1 is KGHSH and CDR2 is LQKENI in the germline V gene. The CDR3 is 15 amino acids. CDR3 region: CASSPLQGTGETQYF. The DNA for the CDR3 is TGTGCCAGCTCACCCTTACAGGGCACGGGAGAGACCCAGTACTTC. The full variable domain, with the rest looked up from reference TRBV18 and TRBJ2-5, is NAGVMQNPRHLVRRRGQEARLRCSPMKGHSHVYWYRQLPEEGLKFMVYLQKENIIDESGMPKERFSAEFPKEGPSILRIQQVVRGDSAAYFCASSPLQGTGETQYFGPGTRLLVL.

Only a few counts were recorded for this clone. In DNA form, the CDR3 reads TGTGCCAGCAGTACGCACGCGGGGGACACTGAAGCTTTCTTT. Its translation: CASSTHAGDTEAFF. This chain joins TRBV6-6 and TRBJ1-1, with a possible D match to TRBD1 (5 bases). Trimming removed 5 bases from V and 3 bases from J, with 13 bases in between. The germline CDR1 and CDR2 sequences are MNHNY and SVGAGI (reference sequence). CDR3 length: 14 residues.

This clone was picked up a small number of times. This rearrangement joins TRBV18 to TRBJ2-7; 8 nucleotides match TRBD2. CDR3 size: 15 residues. The J segment lost 5 bases and the V segment lost 3 bases, leaving 9 bases of the junction unmatched. Germline assignment: CDR1 KGHSH and CDR2 LQKENI. The CDR3 here is CASSPTELAVNEQYF. In DNA form, the CDR3 reads TGTGCCAGCTCACCCACCGAACTAGCGGTCAACGAGCAGTACTTC.

This clone has just a few counts. V usage is TRBV11-2 and J usage is TRBJ2-7, with 7 bases lining up with TRBD2. The CDR3 extends over 17 amino acids. The germline V gene has CDR1 SGHAT and CDR2 FQNNGV. V was pared by 5 bases and J by 2 bases, with 15 bases of the junction left unmatched. The CDR3 loop reads CASSRAVTGTITYEQYF. Written as DNA, the CDR3 is TGTGCCAGCAGCCGGGCAGTAACCGGGACTATTACCTACGAGCAGTACTTC.

The rearrangement links TRBV18 to TRBJ2-5; possibly TRBD1 for D (6 bases). V lost 6 bases and J 2 bases, leaving 13 bases between the germline ends. Germline assignment: CDR1 KGHSH and CDR2 LQKENI. The CDR3 loop spans 14 amino acids. The CDR3 is CASSQDRKQETQYF. CDR3 coding DNA: TGTGCCAGCTCTCAAGACAGGAAACAAGAGACCCAGTACTTC.

This CDR3 is CASSLARGPLEQYF. CDR3 DNA sequence: TGTGCCAGCAGCTTAGCCAGGGGGCCTCTCGAGCAGTACTTC. The chain combines TRBV7-2 with TRBJ2-7, with 8 positions matching TRBD1. The germline V gene has CDR1 SGHTA and CDR2 FQGNSA. The CDR3 runs 14 residues. The V segment lost 0 bases and the J segment 6 bases; nucleotides outside the gene matches: 4.

This chain joins TRBV27 and TRBJ2-1, with D unclear. Per the germline V gene, CDR1 is MNHEY and CDR2 is SMNVEV (reference sequence). CDR3 length: 16 amino acids. V was shortened by 4 bases and J by 4 bases, with 17 bases between the two germline ends. DNA of the CDR3: TGTGCCAGCAGTTCCTCGGTCCTCCCGATTTACAATGAGCAGTTCTTC. Protein: CASSSSVLPIYNEQFF.